One sample yielded the 16 T cell receptor beta chains listed below, sequenced in a study of T cells in Graves' hyperthyroidism and ophthalmopathy. Using RNA transcripts as the source, TCR beta CDR3 regions were amplified. With the HTBI primer set, the TCR CDR3 went through a first round of RT-PCR. Using its own MiXCR run on the multiplex PCR reads, TCRdb lists one record per CDR3 protein. Here the sample spans approximately 300,000 distinct CDR3 sequences, over 15% being singletons. Sequencing input: blood. The source is a woman aged 60-70 years with Graves' ophthalmopathy.

V and J are TRBV28 and TRBJ2-5; 10 bases match TRBD1. CDR3 length: 15 residues. The germline CDR1 and CDR2 sequences are MDHEN and SYDVKM. The V segment lost 5 bases and the J segment 5 bases; nucleotides outside the gene matches: 8. The chain's CDR3 is CASSGRDRGFETQYF. For the CDR3, the DNA is TGTGCCAGCAGTGGCCGGGACAGGGGATTTGAGACCCAGTACTTC.

The chain employs TRBV10-3 and TRBJ1-4; D perhaps matches TRBD1 (5 bases). Trimming took off 10 bases at V and 8 bases at J, with 17 bases between the two ends. CDR1 is ENHRY and CDR2 is SYGVKD in the germline V gene. CDR3 length: 13 residues. CDR3 loop: CASVKGPGEKLFF. The CDR3 DNA is TGTGCCAGCGTGAAAGGGCCAGGGGAAAAACTGTTTTTT.

This clonotype was seen only once. This chain uses TRBV7-2 with TRBJ2-1; TRBD2 aligns across 11 bases. V was pared by 6 bases and J by 8 bases, with 6 bases of the junction left unmatched. This CDR3 is built from 14 residues. Germline CDR1 reads SGHTA; CDR2 reads FQGNSA. The DNA of the CDR3 is TGTGCCAGCAGTCCTAGCGGGGGGAGGGATGAGCAGTTCTTC. Translation gives CASSPSGGRDEQFF.

At least ten counts were recorded for this clonotype. This sequence joins TRBV28 and TRBJ2-1, with TRBD2 as a possible D gene (6 bases). This CDR3 comprises 15 residues. The V gene's germline CDR1 is MDHEN and CDR2 SYDVKM. The ends were cut back, 4 bases at V and 6 bases at J, with 16 bases in the middle. The CDR3 reads CASSSHPRGSNEQFF. The CDR3 nucleotides are TGTGCCAGCAGTTCCCACCCGCGGGGATCCAATGAGCAGTTCTTC.

This clonotype has a count of ten or more. The chain joins TRBV6-2 or TRBV6-3 to TRBJ2-1; 7 bases align to TRBD2. Germline V gives CDR1 MNHEY, CDR2 SVGEGT. This CDR3 is built from 17 residues. The trim removed 4 bases at V and 4 bases at J, leaving 13 bases unmatched. CDR3 DNA sequence: TGTGCCAGCAGTTCGCGGGTGACGGGGACTAAATACAATGAGCAGTTCTTC. This sequence encodes CASSSRVTGTKYNEQFF.

This chain uses TRBV6-5 with TRBJ2-5, with TRBD1 matching 10 bases. Germline V CDR1 and CDR2: MNHEY, SVGAGI. J lost 5 bases, V lost 3 bases, and 3 bases had no gene match. The CDR3 runs to 14 residues. CDR3 sequence (DNA): TGTGCCAGCAGTTATGACAGGGGGCCGGAGACCCAGTACTTC. Translating it yields CASSYDRGPETQYF.

This clonotype was recorded many times. The chain joins TRBV12-3 or TRBV12-4 to TRBJ1-5; D gene uncertain. The germline V and J ends were trimmed by 3 bases and 4 bases, with 13 bases remaining between them. This CDR3 comprises 15 residues. The CDR3 loop reads CASSFPEGLNQPQHF. In DNA, the CDR3 is TGTGCCAGCAGTTTCCCAGAGGGTCTGAATCAGCCCCAGCATTTT.

This clonotype was observed many times. The chain employs TRBV27 and TRBJ2-7, with TRBD1 matching over 8 bases. Germline values: CDR1 MNHEY, CDR2 SMNVEV (reference sequence). The length of the CDR3 is 17 residues. V lost 2 bases to trimming and J lost 2 bases; unmatched junction nucleotides: 11. The CDR3 sequence: CASSLPLLPTGAYEQYF. DNA of the CDR3: TGTGCCAGCAGTTTACCCCTCCTCCCGACAGGGGCCTACGAGCAGTACTTC.

V gene TRBV7-2 combines with J gene TRBJ2-1; 8 bases line up with TRBD1. Germline CDR1 is SGHTA and CDR2 is FQGNSA. The CDR3 length is 17 residues. J gave up 0 bases and V 3 bases, and 7 bases lay outside the gene matches. As DNA, the CDR3 is TGTGCCAGCAGCTTGGGGACAGGAACCCACTCCTACAATGAGCAGTTCTTC. It yields the protein CASSLGTGTHSYNEQFF.

In its sample, this clonotype was seen many times. This chain joins TRBV20-1 and TRBJ2-7, with TRBD1 as a possible D gene (6 bases). The CDR3 consists of 13 residues. Per the germline V gene, CDR1 is DFQATT and CDR2 is SNEGSKA (reference sequence). With 6 bases removed from V and 2 bases from J, the gap between germline ends came to 14 bases. As DNA, the CDR3 is TGCAGTGCCTCAGCCAGGGGAACCTACGAGCAGTACTTC. It codes for CSASARGTYEQYF.

The chain combines TRBV7-8 with TRBJ2-2; 14 bases line up with TRBD2. Germline V lookup: CDR1 SGHVS, CDR2 FQNEAQ. The CDR3 is 20 amino acids. V gave up 5 bases and J gave up 4 bases; unmatched junction bases: 15. This CDR3 is CASSPQQAFGLAGGTGELFF. CDR3 sequence (DNA): TGTGCCAGCAGCCCGCAGCAGGCATTCGGACTAGCGGGAGGCACCGGGGAGCTGTTTTTT.

The sample holds many counts of this clonotype. The rearrangement uses TRBV27 and TRBJ2-7; D call uncertain. CDR1 and CDR2 from the germline V gene are MNHEY and SMNVEV (reference sequence). V was trimmed by 6 bases and J by 3 bases, leaving 12 bases between them. The CDR3 spans 13 residues. DNA of the CDR3: TGTGCCAGCAGAACCGAGGTGAACTACGAGCAGTACTTC. As protein: CASRTEVNYEQYF.

This clonotype was detected ten times or more. The chain recombines TRBV3-1 with TRBJ1-6; no reliable D call. The CDR3 has 14 amino acids. Trimming shortened V by 1 base and J by 7 bases, and 8 bases separated the two germline ends. Looked up from germline, CDR1 is LGHDT and CDR2 is YNNKEL (reference sequence). CDR3 DNA: TGTGCCAGCAGCCAAGGGACCCCAAATTCACCCCTCCACTTT. Its translation is CASSQGTPNSPLHF.

The CDR3 coding sequence is TGTGCCAGCAGTTACTCAGGACCGAACTCCTACGAGCAGTACTTC. This codes for CASSYSGPNSYEQYF. This chain uses TRBV6-6 with TRBJ2-7; D is uncertain. Germline assignment: CDR1 MNHNY and CDR2 SVGAGI (reference sequence). The CDR3 extends over 15 amino acids. The V and J ends lost 0 bases and 0 bases respectively, with 9 bases between them.

This clonotype was counted many times. CDR3 coding DNA: TGCAGTGCTAGAGGGGGGCCCGGGACCCTCTACGAGCAGTACTTC. It encodes CSARGGPGTLYEQYF. This rearrangement joins TRBV20-1 to TRBJ2-7, with D tentatively TRBD1 (6 bases). V lost 1 base and J 3 bases, leaving 16 bases between the germline ends. Per the germline V gene, CDR1 is DFQATT and CDR2 is SNEGSKA (reference sequence). This CDR3 is 15 amino acids long.

This clonotype was seen repeatedly, ten times or more. The genes are TRBV6-2 or TRBV6-3 and TRBJ2-1, with 12 bases fitting TRBD2. CDR3 length: 15 amino acids. Germline V gene sequence: CDR1 MNHEY, CDR2 SVGEGT. The ends lost 6 bases at V and 9 bases at J; junction bases unmatched: 9. The CDR3 spells CASSQTSGGVGEQFF. CDR3 DNA sequence: TGTGCCAGCAGCCAGACTAGCGGGGGAGTTGGTGAGCAGTTCTTC.